The source of this T cell receptor (beta chain) is a study of radiation and T cells in renal cell carcinoma. Findings and caveats of the study: In blood, top tumor clones expanded by 2 weeks, shrinking by 4. No pretreatment tumor biopsies were available for baseline clonotypes.

This table comes from immunoSEQ multiplex PCR, and its TCRdb copy is limited to in-frame clones, with some not included. This table has some 140,000 clones, nearly 90% appearing once. Time point indicated: baseline pretreatment blood. Treatment here: 15 Gy SBRT to primary tumor, nephrectomy 4 weeks later. Radiation-treated patients gave blood at baseline, week 2 and week 4. Note on this clone: Its antigen is unknown.

The TCR sequence derives from a woman aged 45 to 65 with renal cell carcinoma. The sequences come from blood, collected from a patient whose treatment included radiotherapy and nephrectomy.

The CDR3 DNA is TGCAGCGTCGGAGGGACAGTTCGCTCCTACAATGAGCAGTTCTTC. Its protein product is CSVGGTVRSYNEQFF. V usage is TRBV29-1 and J usage is TRBJ2-1; D may be TRBD1 (7 bases). The CDR3 is 15 residues long. Trimming took 6 bases from V and 0 from J, leaving 15 bases between them. Germline-derived CDR1 and CDR2 are SQVTM and ANQGSEA.